This paragraph covers one T cell receptor beta chain sequence. The CDR3 spans 14 residues. V was clipped by 3 bases and J by 0 bases, with 9 bases between them. Germline V gene data show CDR1 as SGHTA and CDR2 as FQGNSA. This specimen belongs to a study of blood T cell repertoires in COVID-19. TCRdb keeps only in-frame clones here, not all; method: immunoSEQ multiplex PCR. There are roughly 140,000 clones in the sample; about 87% occur only once, and around 10% lies in the top ten. This clonotype was obtained from a man aged 55 to 70 who had recovered from COVID-19. The sequenced sample consisted of PBMCs or T cells enriched from blood (not recorded which). This chain connects TRBV7-2 to TRBJ2-7; D is unclear. The CDR3 DNA sequence: TGTGCCAGCAGCTTCAGCGAGACCTCCTACGAGCAGTACTTC. It encodes CASSFSETSYEQYF. The full variable domain, rest sourced from reference TRBV7-2 and TRBJ2-7, is GAGVSQSPSNKVTEKGKDVELRCDPISGHTALYWYRQSLGQGLEFLIYFQGNSAPDKSGLPSDRFSAERTGGSVSTLTIQRTQQEDSAVYLCASSFSETSYEQYFGPGTRLTVT.